These 21 T cell receptor beta chains were all obtained from the same sample, sequenced in a study of vaccination effects on CD4 cells after COVID-19. No antigen has been identified for these receptors. Here immunoSEQ multiplex PCR was the method, and the copy in TCRdb shows in-frame clones only, minus some. The sample holds 35,000 to 50,000 clones, around three quarters seen once. Before sequencing, viral peptide pools were used by the ViraFEST assay to expand antigen-specific CD4+ T cells. Once cultured for approximately eleven days, the cells underwent separation to obtain CD4+ T cells. Previously uninfected by SARS-CoV-2, the vaccine recipients also showed negative nucleocapsid antibodies. The sample was CD4+ T cells from PBMCs cultured with HCoV-NL63 spike peptides, taken before COVID-19 vaccination. The receptors come from a human donor who received a COVID-19 vaccine.

V gene TRBV7-2 combines with J gene TRBJ1-1; D may be TRBD1 (6 bases). The CDR3 has 14 amino acids. Germline V lookup: CDR1 SGHTA, CDR2 FQGNSA. The V end was cut by 2 bases, the J end by 11 bases, with 18 bases between. Written as DNA, the CDR3 is TGTGCCAGCAGCTTACCCGGGGGCGCGTCTCACGCTTTCTTT. Translation gives CASSLPGGASHAFF.

The chain uses TRBV19 and TRBJ2-1, with TRBD2 as a possible D gene (5 bases). The CDR3 consists of 14 residues. CDR1 and CDR2 (germline): LNHDA, SQIVND (reference sequence). V was trimmed by 4 bases and J by 0 bases, leaving 7 bases between them. CDR3 sequence: CASSKGSSYNEQFF. The CDR3 DNA reads as TGTGCCAGTAGTAAAGGGAGCTCCTACAATGAGCAGTTCTTC.

CDR3 sequence reads: CASSWRVNQPQHF. For the CDR3, the DNA is TGTGCCAGCAGCTGGCGGGTTAATCAGCCCCAGCATTTT. The chain combines TRBV7-2 with TRBJ1-5, with unresolved D. With 4 bases removed from V and 4 bases from J, the gap between germline ends came to 8 bases. Germline-derived CDR1 and CDR2 are SGHTA and FQGNSA. This CDR3 has 13 amino acids.

The chain carries TRBV5-1 and TRBJ2-7; 9 bases line up with TRBD1. The ends lost 4 bases at V and 0 bases at J; junction bases unmatched: 5. The CDR3 is 15 amino acids. The V gene's germline CDR1 is SGHRS and CDR2 YFSETQ. The CDR3 spells CASSRSTGGSYEQYV. The CDR3 DNA is TGCGCCAGCAGCAGATCGACAGGGGGCTCCTACGAGCAGTACGTC.

The chain uses TRBV25-1 and TRBJ2-3, with D possibly being TRBD1 (6 bases). Germline V lookup: CDR1 MGHDK, CDR2 SYGVNS. The CDR3 loop spans 14 amino acids. V was clipped by 4 bases and J by 0 bases, with 8 bases between them. The CDR3 DNA is TGTGCCAGCAGTGGAGGGGGTAGCACAGATACGCAGTATTTT. This codes for CASSGGGSTDTQYF. The full variable domain, in which reference TRBV25-1 and TRBJ2-3 provide the parts outside the CDR3, is EADIYQTPRYLVIGTGKKITLECSQTMGHDKMYWYQQDPGMELHLIHYSYGVNSTEKGDLSSESTVSRIRTEHFPLTLESARPSHTSQYLCASSGGGSTDTQYFGPGTRLTVL.

The gene calls are TRBV19 and TRBJ1-5; D remains unclear. The V gene lost 1 base and the J gene lost 4 bases, with 8 bases spanning the gap. Germline V gene data show CDR1 as LNHDA and CDR2 as SQIVND (reference sequence). CDR3 length equals 14 residues. DNA for the CDR3: TGTGCCAGTAGTATAGTATCCAGTAATCAGCCCCAGCATTTT. The encoded protein is CASSIVSSNQPQHF.

In its sample, this clone was seen once. This chain links TRBV12-3 or TRBV12-4 with TRBJ1-2, with a possible D match to TRBD1 (6 bases). V was shortened by 5 bases and J by 8 bases, with 15 bases between the two germline ends. This CDR3 is built from 13 residues. This chain's CDR3 is CASSRLGAVGYTF. The CDR3 coding sequence is TGTGCCAGCAGTAGGCTGGGGGCGGTGGGCTACACCTTC.

The chain carries TRBV6-6 and TRBJ2-3; D not resolved. V lost 7 bases and J 5 bases, leaving 7 bases between the germline ends. The CDR3 extends over 11 amino acids. Germline V CDR1 and CDR2: MNHNY, SVGAGI (reference sequence). CDR3 coding DNA: TGTGCCAGCACCCGATTAGATACGCAGTATTTT. It translates to CASTRLDTQYF.

This chain connects TRBV4-1 to TRBJ1-1, with a tentative D call TRBD1 (5 bases). Between the trimmed V and J ends, which lost 4 bases and 1 base, there was a span of 13 bases. The germline V gene encodes CDR1 MGHRA and CDR2 YSYEKL. The CDR3 runs 15 residues. CDR3 DNA: TGCGCCAGCAGCCTAAGGGGCGAGACGAACACTGAAGCTTTCTTT. Protein sequence: CASSLRGETNTEAFF.

The gene calls are TRBV19 and TRBJ1-4, with 7 bases lining up with TRBD1. Trimming removed 5 bases from V and 7 bases from J; junction bases left unmatched: 7. CDR1 and CDR2 from the germline V gene are LNHDA and SQIVND (reference sequence). The CDR3 is 14 residues long. This CDR3 reads CASSGGGGGEKLFF. The CDR3 nucleotides are TGTGCCAGTAGTGGAGGGGGCGGCGGTGAAAAACTGTTTTTT.

The V and J genes are TRBV6-1 and TRBJ1-5; TRBD1 is a possible D gene (5 bases). The CDR3 totals 17 residues. V was pared by 2 bases and J by 3 bases, with 17 bases between. Germline lookup yields CDR1 MNHNS and CDR2 SASEGT. This CDR3 reads CASSERVKSGLNQPQHF. In DNA form, the CDR3 reads TGTGCCAGCAGTGAAAGGGTCAAGTCAGGGCTCAATCAGCCCCAGCATTTT.

The J gene is TRBJ1-2, the V gene TRBV10-1; 12 bases are a match to TRBD1. Germline CDR1 and CDR2: WNHNN and SYGVQD (reference sequence). The CDR3 has 15 residues. Unmatched junction bases numbered 9, after V lost 5 bases and J lost 8 bases. CDR3 region: CASSSRDRGPRGYTF. Written as DNA, the CDR3 is TGCGCCAGCAGTTCCCGGGACAGGGGGCCGAGGGGCTACACCTTC.

The chain joins TRBV2 to TRBJ1-2; 7 bases line up with TRBD1. Germline V gene data show CDR1 as SNHLY and CDR2 as FYNNEI. The length of the CDR3 is 15 residues. After removal of 2 bases from V and 5 bases from J, the junction contained 8 bases not matched to a gene. The CDR3 nucleotides are TGTGCCAGCAGTGAACTGGGGCAGGGGGGGTATGGCTACACCTTC. It codes for CASSELGQGGYGYTF.

V is TRBV5-1 and J is TRBJ2-3; D remains ambiguous. The CDR3 has 13 residues. Trimming shortened V by 0 bases and J by 2 bases, and 4 bases separated the two germline ends. Germline lookup yields CDR1 SGHRS and CDR2 YFSETQ. The CDR3 sequence is CASSLDPTDTQYF. CDR3 bases: TGCGCCAGCAGCTTGGACCCCACAGATACGCAGTATTTT.

The rearrangement links TRBV9 to TRBJ2-1; 13 positions agree with TRBD2. Trimming took 0 bases from V and 3 from J; bases not matched to a gene: 3. The germline V gene has CDR1 SGDLS and CDR2 YYNGEE. The CDR3 length is 17 residues. CDR3 DNA: TGTGCCAGCAGCGTAGGGACTAGCGGGGGAGACTACAATGAGCAGTTCTTC. It is translated as CASSVGTSGGDYNEQFF.

The V call is TRBV29-1, the J call TRBJ1-3; no definite D call. Looked up from germline, CDR1 is SQVTM and CDR2 is ANQGSEA. This CDR3 is built from 13 residues. The V and J ends lost 2 bases and 2 bases respectively, with 7 bases between them. The CDR3 DNA follows: TGCAGCGTTGAACGAGGGACTGGAAACACCATATATTTT. This codes for CSVERGTGNTIYF.

This clone was counted only a few times. This sample includes further DNA sequences coding for the same CDR3. The chain employs TRBV29-1 and TRBJ1-1; maybe TRBD1 (5 bases). The CDR3 has 12 amino acids. The ends were cut back, 5 bases at V and 3 bases at J, with 10 bases in the middle. CDR1 and CDR2 from the germline V gene are SQVTM and ANQGSEA. Here the CDR3 DNA reads TGCAGCGTTTCCCGGGGGGACACTGAAGCTTTCTTT. It is translated as CSVSRGDTEAFF. The variable domain in full, completed from reference TRBV29-1 and TRBJ1-1, reads SAVISQKPSRDICQRGTSLTIQCQVDSQVTMMFWYRQQPGQSLTLIATANQGSEATYESGFVIDKFPISRPNLTFSTLTVSNMSPEDSSIYLCSVSRGDTEAFFGQGTRLTVV.

The genes are TRBV5-6 and TRBJ2-7; D may correspond to TRBD1 or TRBD2 (6 bases each). The CDR3 contains 14 residues. Per the germline V gene, CDR1 is SGHDT and CDR2 is YYEEEE. Trimming pared 0 bases from V and 5 bases from J, leaving 12 bases between. CDR3 region: CASSLEGRGDEQYV. Here the CDR3 DNA reads TGTGCCAGCAGCTTGGAAGGAAGGGGGGACGAGCAGTACGTC.

This chain connects TRBV13 to TRBJ2-1; D is undetermined. Germline V gene lookup returns CDR1 PRHDT and CDR2 FYEKMQ (reference sequence). Trimming took 6 bases from V and 13 from J, leaving 16 bases between them. The length of the CDR3 is 12 residues. CDR3 coding DNA: TGTGCCAGCAGTCAAAGATTCGGATATCAGTTCTTC. Translated, it gives CASSQRFGYQFF.

The chain has TRBV6-1 and TRBJ1-4, with 11 bases fitting TRBD1. Germline trimming cut 4 bases from V and 4 bases from J; bases unmatched to any gene: 5. Per the germline V gene, CDR1 is MNHNS and CDR2 is SASEGT. The CDR3 sequence is 16 residues long. The CDR3 is CASSAGQGASNEKLFF. CDR3 coding DNA: TGTGCCAGCAGTGCTGGACAGGGGGCCAGTAATGAAAAACTGTTTTTT.

The chain uses TRBV10-2 and TRBJ2-3; D unclear. Trimming left V 6 bases short and J 6 bases short, with 7 bases between. This CDR3 is built from 11 residues. The germline V gene has CDR1 WSHSY and CDR2 SAAADI. This CDR3 reads CASSVGDTQYF. The CDR3 DNA is TGCGCCAGCAGCGTGGGGGATACGCAGTATTTT.